The present T cell receptor beta chain was sequenced within a study of blood T cell repertoires in COVID-19. Looking at the study overall: The origin of the acute and convalescent COVID-19 samples was the United States, Italy and Spain. PBMCs, B-cell-depleted T cells, or T cells provided the cDNA or gDNA that made up the material.

V lost 9 bases and J 8 bases, leaving 17 bases between the germline ends. Germline V CDR1 and CDR2: SNHLY, FYNNEI. The CDR3 is 13 amino acids. Authors' processing steps: From reference gene primer amplification, estimates of nucleated cell counts were derived. Using immunoSEQ multiplex PCR, the repertoire was profiled, and TCRdb retains in-frame clones only, with some absent. The DNA was the basis for D and trimming; V, J and clone size are from that table. The sample lists approximately 470,000 clones, 80% to 90% occurring once. This clone has only a few counts. Specimen: peripheral blood. The chain uses TRBV2 and TRBJ1-5; D perhaps matches TRBD1 (5 bases). The sequence was obtained from a human donor in a cohort sampled during active COVID-19. The CDR3 bases are TGTGCCAGTGTCAGGGAGGTCATGGAGCCCCAGCATTTT. Translation: CASVREVMEPQHF.